This entry lists 21 T cell receptor beta chains sequenced from one sample in a study of identical twins. One entry per CDR3 protein, called by TCRdb with MiXCR from the 5' RACE reads. The data contain around 20,000 distinct CDR3 sequences, roughly 69% of them seen just once; the ten biggest clones take up around 6.4%. Specimen: memory (CD45RO+) T cells sorted from blood. Receptors originate from a woman aged 18-29 years in good health. This table probably holds off-target reads from a library built for another chain.

This clonotype was counted only a few times. The gene calls are TRBV11-3 and TRBJ2-3; 10 nucleotides align to TRBD1. Unmatched junction bases numbered 6, after V lost 2 bases and J lost 4 bases. Germline assignment: CDR1 SGHNT and CDR2 YENEEA. This CDR3 is 16 amino acids long. CDR3 sequence reads: CASSLLRTGGADTQYF. The CDR3 nucleotides are TGTGCCAGCAGCTTACTCCGGACAGGGGGTGCAGATACGCAGTATTTT.

Points on this clonotype: At one end, the junction sequence differs from germline, possibly due to a read error. The chain has TRBV24-1 and TRBJ2-1; no definite D call. Germline V gene sequence: CDR1 KGHDR, CDR2 SFDVKD. The CDR3 runs to 12 residues. CDR3 in amino acids: CATSDSSNEQFF. CDR3 sequence (DNA): TGTGCCACCAGTGATTCCTCCAATGAGCAGTTCTTC.

The V gene is TRBV29-1, the J gene TRBJ2-7, with a possible D match to TRBD2 (5 bases). Trimming pared 5 bases from V and 5 bases from J, leaving 16 bases between. The CDR3 is 13 residues long. Germline CDR1 and CDR2: SQVTM and ANQGSEA. The chain's CDR3 is CSVPVEGTHEQYF. Here the CDR3 DNA reads TGCAGCGTTCCCGTAGAGGGTACCCACGAGCAGTACTTC.

This clonotype was recorded a few times. The rearrangement joins TRBV6-2 or TRBV6-3 to TRBJ2-7, with TRBD1 matching 9 bases. CDR3 length: 15 amino acids. J was trimmed by 8 bases and V by 5 bases; bases with no gene match: 13. Germline V gives CDR1 MNHEY, CDR2 SVGEGT. The CDR3 bases are TGTGCCAGCAGTCGTACGGGACAGGGTCGGGGTCAGCAGTACTTC. Translated: CASSRTGQGRGQQYF.

The chain couples TRBV11-3 to TRBJ2-7; D possibly uses TRBD1 or TRBD2 (6 bases each). The CDR3 runs 15 residues. V dropped 5 bases and J dropped 3 bases, with 17 bases sitting between them. Germline CDR1 and CDR2: SGHNT and YENEEA. CDR3 amino acids: CASSRGRLPIYEQYF. The CDR3 nucleotides read TGTGCCAGCAGCCGGGGGCGCCTTCCTATCTACGAGCAGTACTTC.

This clonotype has just one count. The chain couples TRBV6-2 or TRBV6-3 to TRBJ2-7, with 8 bases matching TRBD1. With V trimmed by 6 bases and J by 3 bases, 4 bases remained unmatched. This CDR3 is 13 amino acids long. Germline V gene lookup returns CDR1 MNHEY and CDR2 SVGEGT. This chain's CDR3 is CASRRQGIYEQYF. CDR3 coding DNA: TGTGCCAGCAGGAGACAGGGGATCTACGAGCAGTACTTC.

The gene calls are TRBV7-9 and TRBJ1-4; no clear D gene. The CDR3 runs to 14 residues. Germline lookup yields CDR1 SEHNR and CDR2 FQNEAQ (reference sequence). The V end lost 1 base, the J end lost 5 bases, and 8 bases lay between the germline ends. Written as DNA, the CDR3 is TGTGCCAGCAGCTTAGACGGGAGGAATGAAAAACTGTTTTTT. This sequence encodes CASSLDGRNEKLFF.

This clonotype was counted a single time. The chain has TRBV6-2 or TRBV6-3 and TRBJ2-7; TRBD2 aligns across 8 bases. The germline CDR1 and CDR2 sequences are MNHEY and SVGEGT. V dropped 3 bases and J dropped 1; count of bases not matched to a gene: 2. The CDR3 totals 14 residues. CDR3 sequence reads: CASSYASGSYEQYF. CDR3 in DNA: TGTGCCAGCAGTTATGCTAGCGGGTCCTACGAGCAGTACTTC.

The chain has TRBV2 and TRBJ2-2, with 9 bases lining up with TRBD2. CDR1 and CDR2 (germline): SNHLY, FYNNEI. The CDR3 totals 15 residues. V gave up 7 bases and J gave up 5 bases; unmatched junction bases: 8. CDR3 sequence reads: CASKEAGGGTGELFF. DNA of the CDR3: TGTGCCAGCAAGGAAGCGGGAGGAGGGACCGGGGAGCTGTTTTTT. Combining the CDR3 with reference TRBV2 and TRBJ2-2 gives the whole variable domain EPEVTQTPSHQVTQMGQEVILRCVPISNHLYFYWYRQILGQKVEFLVSFYNNEISEKSEIFDDQFSVERPDGSNFTLKIRSTKLEDSAMYFCASKEAGGGTGELFFGEGSRLTVL.

The chain joins TRBV29-1 to TRBJ2-7, with 7 bases lining up with TRBD2. CDR1 and CDR2 (germline): SQVTM, ANQGSEA. The CDR3 covers 11 residues. V was clipped by 4 bases and J by 4 bases; unmatched bases: 1. CDR3 in amino acids: CSVGEGYEQYF. In DNA, the CDR3 is TGCAGCGTTGGGGAGGGATACGAGCAGTACTTC.

This chain joins TRBV6-2 or TRBV6-3 and TRBJ2-2, with D perhaps matching TRBD1 (5 bases). The CDR3 loop spans 14 amino acids. The germline V gene encodes CDR1 MNHEY and CDR2 SVGEGT. The V end lost 6 bases, the J end lost 1 base, and 9 bases lay between the germline ends. The CDR3 DNA reads TGTGCCAGCAGGCATACAGGGAACACCGGGGAGCTGTTTTTT. Translation: CASRHTGNTGELFF.

The V and J genes are TRBV6-2 or TRBV6-3 and TRBJ2-1; 7 bases map to TRBD1. Germline V gives CDR1 MNHEY, CDR2 SVGEGT. CDR3 length: 15 residues. After removal of 10 bases from V and 3 bases from J, the junction contained 12 bases not matched to a gene. The CDR3 DNA sequence: TGTGCCACCTTCCAGGACAGGCTCCTCTACAATGAGCAGTTCTTC. Translation: CATFQDRLLYNEQFF.

This sequence joins TRBV7-8 and TRBJ2-1, with D possibly TRBD2 on 6 matching bases. CDR1 is SGHVS and CDR2 is FQNEAQ in the germline V gene. The CDR3 is 15 residues long. Trimming left V 6 bases short and J 4 bases short, with 16 bases between. The CDR3 here is CASSFTSSRYNEQFF. For the CDR3, the DNA is TGTGCCAGCAGTTTTACTAGCTCTCGGTACAATGAGCAGTTCTTC.

J is TRBJ2-7 and V is TRBV4-1, with D possibly matching TRBD2 (5 bases). Trimming shortened V by 0 bases and J by 3 bases, and 15 bases separated the two germline ends. Germline assignment: CDR1 MGHRA and CDR2 YSYEKL. CDR3 length equals 16 residues. CDR3 residues: CASSQDGLVEVYEQYF. CDR3 sequence (DNA): TGCGCCAGCAGCCAAGATGGGCTAGTGGAGGTCTACGAGCAGTACTTC.

The chain links TRBV28 to TRBJ1-1; D unresolved. This CDR3 comprises 12 residues. The V and J ends lost 2 bases and 1 base respectively, with 2 bases between them. Per the germline V gene, CDR1 is MDHEN and CDR2 is SYDVKM. The DNA for the CDR3 is TGTGCCAGCAGTTTAGGGAACACTGAAGCTTTCTTT. It codes for CASSLGNTEAFF. The full variable domain, its missing parts supplied by reference TRBV28 and TRBJ1-1, is DVKVTQSSRYLVKRTGEKVFLECVQDMDHENMFWYRQDPGLGLRLIYFSYDVKMKEKGDIPEGYSVSREKKERFSLILESASTNQTSMYLCASSLGNTEAFFGQGTRLTVV.

This clonotype has just one count. This chain uses TRBV11-3 with TRBJ2-1, with D perhaps TRBD2 (6 bases). CDR1 SGHNT and CDR2 YENEEA come from the germline V gene. The ends were cut back, 1 base at V and 7 bases at J, with 14 bases in the middle. The CDR3 has 15 residues. DNA of the CDR3: TGTGCCAGCAGCTTAGGATGGTATCGGGGGAATGAGCAGTTCTTC. Protein: CASSLGWYRGNEQFF.

The chain joins TRBV21-1 to TRBJ2-7; no check of the table's D call, TRBD1, against the DNA was made. TRBV21-1 is a recognized pseudogene. The CDR3 consists of 14 residues. CDR3 DNA sequence: TGTGCCAGCAGCAGGTCACAGGGTTCCTACGAGCAGTACTTC. Its translation: CASSRSQGSYEQYF.

Details on this clonotype: One end of the junction varies from germline; a read error may be responsible. The chain links TRBV12-3 or TRBV12-4 to TRBJ1-2; TRBD1 agrees at 7 bases. The CDR3 consists of 13 residues. CDR3 coding DNA: TGTGCCAGCACCGACGACAGGGCGTATGGCTACACTTTC. Its protein is CASTDDRAYGYTF.

This chain links TRBV20-1 with TRBJ2-4; D possibly uses TRBD1 or TRBD2 (5 bases each). This CDR3 is built from 12 residues. The germline V gene has CDR1 DFQATT and CDR2 SNEGSKA (reference sequence). The germline V and J ends were trimmed by 6 bases and 9 bases, with 15 bases remaining between them. The CDR3 coding sequence is TGCAGTGCACAAGGGACCGGCGGCATTCAGTACTTC. This sequence encodes CSAQGTGGIQYF.

The chain carries TRBV3-1 and TRBJ2-7; D possibly corresponds to TRBD2 (6 bases). Trimming stripped 0 bases from V and 7 bases from J, with 10 bases between. In germline, CDR1 is LGHDT, CDR2 YNNKEL (reference sequence). This CDR3 spans 13 amino acids. DNA of the CDR3: TGTGCCAGCAGCCAAGATGCGGCGGGGGAGCAGTACTTC. Translated: CASSQDAAGEQYF.

The chain is built from TRBV12-3 or TRBV12-4 and TRBJ2-6; D call uncertain. The germline V and J ends were trimmed by 6 bases and 2 bases, with 11 bases remaining between them. This CDR3 region has 15 residues. The CDR3 here is CASSLSLAGANVLTF. CDR3 sequence (DNA): TGTGCCAGCAGCTTATCCCTGGCTGGGGCCAACGTCCTGACTTTC.